These T cell receptor beta chains were read from a single sample in a study of blood T cell repertoires in COVID-19. Data came from immunoSEQ multiplex PCR; TCRdb stores just in-frame clones and leaves some out. The sample lists tens of thousands of clones, around 91% seen once, with over 5% in the top ten. The specimen was peripheral blood. The receptors stem from a man between 18 and 29 years old with COVID-19, enrolled during active disease. The CDR3 runs from the conserved cysteine through the conserved F or W. The D gene is left open where the match is weak. Some rows have no size entry. The others give once, few or many, or a class for an expanded clone.

clone size | J gene | V gene | D gene | CDR3 protein | CDR3 DNA
- | TRBJ1-5 | TRBV18 | - | CASSPGGVNSNQPQHF | TGTGCCAGCTCACCGGGAGGGGTAAATAGCAATCAGCCCCAGCATTTT
once | TRBJ1-2 | TRBV18 | - | CASSPPGGHGYTF | TGTGCCAGCTCACCACCTGGGGGCCATGGCTACACCTTC
- | TRBJ2-7 | TRBV27 | TRBD2 | CASSPVTSGKEKYF | TGTGCCAGCAGTCCCGTGACTAGCGGGAAGGAAAAGTACTTC
- | TRBJ1-5 | TRBV3-1/TRBV3-2 | - | CASSQTYSNQPQHF | TGTGCCAGCAGCCAAACTTATAGCAATCAGCCCCAGCATTTT
- | TRBJ2-2 | TRBV19 | TRBD1 | CASSQGTGAANTGELFF | TGTGCCAGTAGTCAAGGGACAGGGGCCGCGAACACCGGGGAGCTGTTTTTT
- | TRBJ1-4 | TRBV18 | - | CASSPPRRAEGVKLLF | TGTGCCAGCTCACCACCGCGGAGGGCCGAGGGTGTAAAACTGCTTTTT
once | TRBJ2-1 | TRBV7-9 | TRBD1 | CASSNRDRGNNEQFF | TGTGCCAGCAGCAACCGGGACAGGGGTAACAATGAGCAGTTCTTC
- | TRBJ2-1 | TRBV28 | TRBD2 | CASSSLAGGINEQFF | TGTGCCAGCAGTTCCCTAGCGGGAGGGATCAATGAGCAGTTCTTC
- | TRBJ2-7 | TRBV28 | TRBD2 | CASSKLAGAQQYF | TGTGCCAGCAGTAAGCTAGCGGGAGCGCAGCAGTACTTC
- | TRBJ1-5 | TRBV12-3/TRBV12-4 | - | CASSLGQQPQHF | TGTGCCAGCAGTTTAGGACAGCAGCCCCAGCATTTT
few | TRBJ1-2 | TRBV5-1 | TRBD1 | CASSQDRRGGYTF | TGCGCCAGCAGCCAGGACAGGCGTGGAGGCTACACCTTC
- | TRBJ1-6 | TRBV4-3 | - | CASSQDWPDNSPLHF | TGCGCCAGCAGCCAAGATTGGCCAGATAATTCACCCCTCCACTTT
- | TRBJ1-5 | TRBV9 | - | CASSVSGVPNQPQHF | TGTGCCAGCAGCGTATCAGGGGTCCCCAATCAGCCCCAGCATTTT
- | TRBJ1-4 | TRBV18 | TRBD1 | CASSPGQDNEKLFF | TGTGCCAGCTCGCCGGGACAGGATAATGAAAAACTGTTTTTT
- | TRBJ1-3 | TRBV15 | - | CATSRDGLGSNTIYF | TGTGCCACCAGCAGGGACGGACTGGGCAGCAACACCATATATTTT
- | TRBJ1-5 | TRBV5-6 | TRBD1 | CASSLRAGGGQPQHF | TGTGCCAGCAGCTTGAGGGCAGGGGGCGGTCAGCCCCAGCATTTT
- | TRBJ2-2 | TRBV11-2 | - | CASSTINTGELFF | TGTGCCAGCAGCACAATCAACACCGGGGAGCTGTTTTTT